A single sample gave rise to the 8 T cell receptor beta chains below, sequenced in a study of early T cells in non-severe SARS-CoV-2 infection. TCRdb itself ran the 5' RACE reads through MiXCR, one entry per CDR3 protein. The sample has about 59,000 distinct CDR3 sequences, over 10% seen once. Material for sequencing was whole blood. These receptors came from an adult who was a healthcare worker with PCR-confirmed SARS-CoV-2 infection or an uninfected control (not recorded which).

This clonotype has a count of ten or more. V usage is TRBV7-2 and J usage is TRBJ1-6, with D possibly TRBD1 on 6 matching bases. V dropped 5 bases and J dropped 10 bases, with 18 bases sitting between them. Germline values: CDR1 SGHTA, CDR2 FQGNSA. The CDR3 sequence is 15 residues long. CDR3 sequence: CASSPRGAGGSPLHF. The CDR3 DNA reads TGTGCCAGCAGCCCGAGGGGGGCCGGAGGATCACCCCTCCACTTT.

This clonotype has only a few counts. The chain recombines TRBV5-6 with TRBJ2-2; 8 nucleotides align to TRBD1. The trim removed 1 base at V and 5 bases at J, leaving 10 bases unmatched. Germline V gene data show CDR1 as SGHDT and CDR2 as YYEEEE. This CDR3 comprises 17 residues. As DNA, the CDR3 is TGTGCCAGCAGCTTGCCGGGGACAGGCGGGGCAACCGGGGAGCTGTTTTTT. Protein: CASSLPGTGGATGELFF.

This chain uses TRBV7-2 with TRBJ2-5, with a tentative D call TRBD1 (6 bases). Trimming removed 5 bases from V and 5 bases from J, with 18 bases in between. CDR1 and CDR2 from the germline V gene are SGHTA and FQGNSA. CDR3 length: 15 amino acids. This CDR3 is CASSTRDTLSETQYF. The CDR3 DNA is TGTGCCAGCAGCACCCGGGACACCCTTTCGGAGACCCAGTACTTC.

At least ten counts were recorded for this clonotype. The chain combines TRBV28 with TRBJ2-3, with a possible D match to TRBD1 (5 bases). Germline V CDR1 and CDR2: MDHEN, SYDVKM. Deletions cut 10 bases from V and 3 bases from J, with 47 bases between. CDR3 size: 24 residues. The DNA for the CDR3 is TGTGCCACCAGAGAGTTTGTTTCGTATATGGGGCGAGAACCTGGCCCATACGAAACAGATACGCAGTATTTT. It codes for CATREFVSYMGREPGPYETDTQYF.

There are many counts of this clonotype. J is TRBJ2-3 and V is TRBV16; TRBD1 might be the D (6 bases). Germline V gene sequence: CDR1 KGHSY, CDR2 FQNENV. Trimming pared 3 bases from V and 4 bases from J, leaving 14 bases between. This CDR3 spans 15 amino acids. CDR3 nucleotide sequence: TGTGCCAGCAGCCACCCACAGGGCGGGTCAGATACGCAGTATTTT. It specifies CASSHPQGGSDTQYF.

The table lists this clonotype with a few counts. The chain uses TRBV6-5 and TRBJ2-1; 12 bases are shared with TRBD2. V gave up 6 bases and J gave up 8 bases; unmatched junction bases: 5. The CDR3 length is 14 residues. The V gene's germline CDR1 is MNHEY and CDR2 SVGAGI. The CDR3 spells CASRRLAGVYEQFF. CDR3 bases: TGTGCCAGCAGGCGACTAGCGGGAGTCTATGAGCAGTTCTTC.

This clonotype was recorded many times. The V call is TRBV27, the J call TRBJ2-7, with 12 nucleotides matching TRBD1. Trimming at V came to 8 bases and at J to 0 bases, leaving 11 bases not matched to a gene. This CDR3 has 17 amino acids. Germline V gene sequence: CDR1 MNHEY, CDR2 SMNVEV (reference sequence). This chain's CDR3 is CASGGTGGAPYSYEQYF. The CDR3 bases are TGTGCCAGCGGAGGGACAGGGGGCGCCCCGTACTCCTACGAGCAGTACTTC.

The chain carries TRBV3-1 and TRBJ2-1, with TRBD2 identical over 10 bases. Germline assignment: CDR1 LGHDT and CDR2 YNNKEL (reference sequence). The CDR3 loop spans 19 amino acids. Losses at the gene ends were 0 bases for V and 11 bases for J; bases not matched to a gene: 19. CDR3 amino acids: CASSQDSPMGSSGSVKQFF. Written as DNA, the CDR3 is TGTGCCAGCAGCCAAGATAGCCCCATGGGGTCTAGCGGGAGCGTCAAGCAGTTCTTC.